Listed below are T cell receptor beta chains from one sample, sequenced in a study of cytomegalovirus exposure and HLA in healthy donors. Measured with immunoSEQ multiplex PCR; TCRdb has only the in-frame clones, and not every one. The table shows approximately 50,000 clones, with over 75% occurring only once. Sample: PBMCs. These receptors were taken from a boy aged 5 to 17 in good health and CMV-seropositive. CDR3s include the opening cysteine and the closing phenylalanine or tryptophan. D genes are given only for firm matches. The size entry is marked missing in some rows and otherwise reads once, few, many or a size class.

-,-,TRBV23-1,TRBJ2-5,TGCGCCAGCAGTCAGTCAGGGCCTGAGACCCAGTACTTC,CASSQSGPETQYF
-,-,TRBV7-9,TRBJ1-6,TGTGCCAGCAGCTTAGGCAGGGTAGAGGTGTCACCCCTCCACTTT,CASSLGRVEVSPLHF
-,-,TRBV5-4,TRBJ1-2,TGTGCCAGCAGCCCCCCCCTTGAGATACCCTATGGCTACACCTTC,CASSPPLEIPYGYTF
-,TRBD1,TRBV4-1,TRBJ1-1,TGCGCCAGCAGCCAAGTCATGACAGGGGTGAACACTGAAGCTTTCTTT,CASSQVMTGVNTEAFF
-,-,TRBV7-9,TRBJ1-1,TGTGCCAGCAGCTTAGGCGCAGGATGGGACACTGAAGCTTTCTTT,CASSLGAGWDTEAFF
-,-,TRBV9,TRBJ2-3,TGTGCCAGCAGCGTAGGGCGGGGAAGCACAGATACGCAGTATTTT,CASSVGRGSTDTQYF
-,TRBD1,TRBV27,TRBJ1-1,TGTGCCAGCAGAACCGGGACAGGGATGAAAGAAACTGAAGCTTTCTTT,CASRTGTGMKETEAFF
-,-,TRBV6-5,TRBJ2-3,TGTGCCAGCAGTTACACAGGGAGTAAAACAGATACGCAGTATTTT,CASSYTGSKTDTQYF
-,TRBD2,TRBV25-1,TRBJ2-3,TGTGCCAGCAGTGAATTAGCGGGGGGATTTGAAGATACGCAGTATTTT,CASSELAGGFEDTQYF
once,-,TRBV5-6,TRBJ2-5,TGTGCCAGCTGGAGGGGTCAACTGGAGACCCAGTACTTC,CASWRGQLETQYF
-,-,TRBV7-7,TRBJ2-7,TGTGCTAGCAGCTTAACAGGGACCCACGAGCAGTACTTC,CASSLTGTHEQYF
-,-,TRBV5-6,TRBJ1-2,TGTGCCAGCAGCGTCGTACAGCGGGGCTATGGCTACACCTTC,CASSVVQRGYGYTF
-,-,TRBV19,TRBJ2-7,TGTGCCAGTAGTATTCGGGAGATTTCCTACGAGCAGTACTTC,CASSIREISYEQYF
-,TRBD1,TRBV5-1,TRBJ2-7,TGCGCCAGCAGCTTGGCCCCAGGGGGTTACGAGCAGTACTTC,CASSLAPGGYEQYF
-,-,TRBV12-5,TRBJ2-4,TGTGCTAGTCACCGCTCCAGGGGATTAGCCAAAAACATTCAGTACTTC,CASHRSRGLAKNIQYF
-,-,TRBV7-9,TRBJ1-1,TGTGCCAGCAGCTTCTTGGTACAGGGAGGGTCTGAAGCTTTCTTT,CASSFLVQGGSEAFF
once,-,TRBV2,TRBJ2-5,TGTGCCAGCAGTGTAAGGGAGGAGACCCAGTACTTC,CASSVREETQYF
-,-,TRBV4-1,TRBJ1-6,TGCGCCAGCAGCCAAGGGCCAGGGAGGACTTCACCCCTCCACTTT,CASSQGPGRTSPLHF
-,TRBD2,TRBV5-1,TRBJ2-2,TGCGCCAGCAGCCTCCGGGGGGGCCAGGGCGGGGAGCTGTTTTTT,CASSLRGGQGGELFF
-,-,TRBV29-1,TRBJ2-7,TGCAGCGTTGAAGAGCTCCTAGCTGGCGAGCAGTACTTC,CSVEELLAGEQYF
-,-,TRBV6-5,TRBJ2-3,TGTGCCAGCAGGGCAGGGGTAAGCACAGATACGCAGTATTTT,CASRAGVSTDTQYF
once,-,TRBV19,TRBJ1-5,TGTGCCAGTACTGCGGGACGGCTCAATCAGCCCCAGCATTTT,CASTAGRLNQPQHF
-,TRBD2,TRBV27,TRBJ2-1,TGTGCCAGCAGTTTTAGCGGGGGGATCTACAATGAGCAGTTCTTC,CASSFSGGIYNEQFF
-,-,TRBV4-1,TRBJ1-5,TGCGCCAGCAGCCAGACCCCAGGGGATTCGCCCCAGCATTTT,CASSQTPGDSPQHF